This T cell receptor beta chain was sequenced for a study of CD4 T cells in relation to SARS-CoV-2 and coronaviruses. The CDR3 has 18 residues. V was shortened by 0 bases and J by 4 bases, with 20 bases between the two germline ends. The germline V gene encodes CDR1 LGHDT and CDR2 YNNKEL (reference sequence). Generated by immunoSEQ multiplex PCR, the TCRdb table keeps only in-frame clones and is missing some. This table has roughly 71,000 clones, over 70% appearing once. The unexposed donors gave CD4+ T cells in about 2011-2019, prior to COVID-19. Sample: memory CD4+ T cells from PBMCs. The chain carries TRBV3-1 (or the pseudogene TRBV3-2) and TRBJ2-3, with D perhaps matching TRBD2 (7 bases). This sequence was found in a human donor in good health. The CDR3, as DNA: TGTGCCAGCAGCCAAGATTGGGGGCGGGGGTTGGGATCAGATACGCAGTATTTT. It encodes CASSQDWGRGLGSDTQYF.